This T cell receptor beta chain came from a study of OX40 agonist ivuxolimab in advanced cancers. Study summary: Participants, 70% to 90% male, averaged roughly 60 years of age, ranging from about 23 to 80.

General study findings and limits: Average numbers of expanded clones were greater in CD8+ T cells than in CD4+. Both CD4+ and CD8+ T cell populations in blood had undergone clonal expansion by week 6 at 0.1 to 3.0 mg/kg.

Libraries were prepared by immunoSEQ multiplex PCR; TCRdb keeps only in-frame clonotypes and omits some of them. The table has 80,000 to 130,000 clones, 90% seen once; the top ten hold 0.25% to 0.35%. About this clone: What it binds is not known. Mismatch with germline at one junction end may stem from a read error.

Germline assignment: CDR1 MDHEN and CDR2 SYDVKM. The CDR3 contains 12 residues. The sample consisted of CD4+ or CD8+ T cells sorted from blood, taken in a trial of the OX40 agonist ivuxolimab. V is TRBV28 and J is TRBJ2-7, with unresolved D. The sequence was collected from an adult with an advanced solid tumor such as melanoma, head and neck, liver or kidney cancer. The CDR3, as DNA: TGTGCCAGCAGTCTCCTCTCCAACGAGCAGTACTTC. It is translated as CASSLLSNEQYF.